Listed below are T cell receptor beta chains from one sample, sequenced in a study of T cell responses to AZD1222 COVID-19 vaccine. Profiling relied on immunoSEQ multiplex PCR, and the TCRdb table lists in-frame clones only, not all of them. The table shows 180,000 or so clones, with over 80% occurring only once. The sequencing here drew on peripheral blood, taken 28 days after the second dose of the MenACWY control vaccine. These receptors came from an adult who received the MenACWY meningococcal vaccine as a control. CDR3s include the opening cysteine and the closing phenylalanine or tryptophan. Each record gives: J gene, D gene, clone size, V gene, CDR3 protein, CDR3 DNA. D genes are given only for firm matches. The size field is filled for only some rows; it gives once, few, many or a size class.

j_gene: TRBJ2-7
d_gene: -
abundance: -
v_gene: TRBV11-3
CDR3aa: CASSLRYNLEQYF
CDR3nt: TGTGCCAGCAGCTTACGGTACAACCTCGAGCAGTACTTC

j_gene: TRBJ2-7
d_gene: TRBD2
abundance: -
v_gene: TRBV6-5
CDR3aa: CASRSGNYEQYF
CDR3nt: TGTGCCAGCCGGAGCGGGAACTACGAGCAGTACTTC

j_gene: TRBJ2-3
d_gene: TRBD2
abundance: -
v_gene: TRBV7-2
CDR3aa: CASREREFPTDTQYF
CDR3nt: TGTGCCAGCAGGGAGCGGGAGTTTCCCACAGATACGCAGTATTTT

j_gene: TRBJ1-2
d_gene: -
abundance: -
v_gene: TRBV10-3
CDR3aa: CAISEGRLNYGYTF
CDR3nt: TGTGCCATCAGTGAGGGAAGACTTAACTATGGCTACACCTTC

j_gene: TRBJ1-3
d_gene: -
abundance: -
v_gene: TRBV4-3
CDR3aa: CASSHKQVGGNTIYF
CDR3nt: TGCGCCAGCAGCCATAAACAAGTGGGGGGAAACACCATATATTTT

j_gene: TRBJ2-3
d_gene: TRBD2
abundance: -
v_gene: TRBV6-5
CDR3aa: CASSLGLAGGDTQYF
CDR3nt: TGTGCCAGCAGTTTAGGACTAGCGGGGGGGGATACGCAGTATTTT

j_gene: TRBJ2-3
d_gene: -
abundance: -
v_gene: TRBV10-3
CDR3aa: CAIGASSTDTQYF
CDR3nt: TGTGCCATCGGGGCTTCGAGCACAGATACGCAGTATTTT

j_gene: TRBJ1-1
d_gene: -
abundance: -
v_gene: TRBV2
CDR3aa: CASSPSVLNTEAFF
CDR3nt: TGTGCCAGCAGCCCGAGTGTCCTGAACACTGAAGCTTTCTTT

j_gene: TRBJ1-2
d_gene: -
abundance: few
v_gene: TRBV30
CDR3aa: CAWRSRGLGNGYTF
CDR3nt: TGTGCCTGGAGATCCCGGGGGCTAGGGAATGGCTACACCTTC

j_gene: TRBJ1-2
d_gene: -
abundance: -
v_gene: TRBV29-1
CDR3aa: CSVEKADYGYTF
CDR3nt: TGCAGCGTTGAGAAGGCCGACTATGGCTACACCTTC

j_gene: TRBJ2-7
d_gene: TRBD1
abundance: -
v_gene: TRBV30
CDR3aa: CAASGTGNDEQYF
CDR3nt: TGTGCCGCCTCCGGGACAGGGAACGACGAGCAGTACTTC

j_gene: TRBJ2-7
d_gene: -
abundance: -
v_gene: TRBV20-1
CDR3aa: CSASSQHYEQYF
CDR3nt: TGCAGTGCTAGTTCGCAGCACTACGAGCAGTACTTC

j_gene: TRBJ1-4
d_gene: -
abundance: -
v_gene: TRBV9
CDR3aa: CASSVAQANEKLFF
CDR3nt: TGTGCCAGCAGCGTAGCACAGGCTAATGAAAAACTGTTTTTT

j_gene: TRBJ2-7
d_gene: -
abundance: once
v_gene: TRBV20-1
CDR3aa: CSALRGEQYF
CDR3nt: TGCAGTGCTTTACGAGGCGAGCAGTACTTC

j_gene: TRBJ2-1
d_gene: TRBD2
abundance: -
v_gene: TRBV18
CDR3aa: CASSPTSGVSDEQFF
CDR3nt: TGTGCCAGCTCACCGACTAGCGGGGTTAGCGATGAGCAGTTCTTC

j_gene: TRBJ1-5
d_gene: -
abundance: -
v_gene: TRBV15
CDR3aa: CATSRGGRQPQHF
CDR3nt: TGTGCCACCAGCAGAGGGGGGCGACAGCCCCAGCATTTT

j_gene: TRBJ2-2
d_gene: TRBD2
abundance: -
v_gene: TRBV9
CDR3aa: CASSVGVWTGGVDGELFF
CDR3nt: TGTGCCAGCAGCGTAGGAGTCTGGACGGGAGGGGTGGACGGGGAGCTGTTTTTT

j_gene: TRBJ2-7
d_gene: TRBD1
abundance: -
v_gene: TRBV3-1/TRBV3-2
CDR3aa: CASTVRQGAYEQYF
CDR3nt: TGTGCCAGCACCGTCAGGCAGGGGGCCTACGAGCAGTACTTC

j_gene: TRBJ1-3
d_gene: TRBD1
abundance: -
v_gene: TRBV2
CDR3aa: CASMTYSGQGSGNTIYF
CDR3nt: TGTGCCAGCATGACTTACTCCGGACAGGGATCTGGAAACACCATATATTTT

j_gene: TRBJ1-3
d_gene: -
abundance: -
v_gene: TRBV18
CDR3aa: CASSLLTGTGNTIYF
CDR3nt: TGTGCCAGCTCACTTCTGACAGGCACTGGAAACACCATATATTTT

j_gene: TRBJ2-1
d_gene: -
abundance: -
v_gene: TRBV27
CDR3aa: CASSLSYYNEQFF
CDR3nt: TGTGCCAGCAGTTTGTCCTACTACAATGAGCAGTTCTTC

j_gene: TRBJ1-5
d_gene: -
abundance: -
v_gene: TRBV27
CDR3aa: CASSLTSYSNQPQHF
CDR3nt: TGTGCCAGCAGTTTAACCAGCTATAGCAATCAGCCCCAGCATTTT

j_gene: TRBJ2-7
d_gene: -
abundance: -
v_gene: TRBV7-2
CDR3aa: CASSLVSRTYEQYF
CDR3nt: TGTGCCAGCAGCTTAGTTTCACGCACCTACGAGCAGTACTTC

j_gene: TRBJ1-1
d_gene: -
abundance: few
v_gene: TRBV6-2/TRBV6-3
CDR3aa: CASSYFVRAHVGTEAFF
CDR3nt: TGTGCCAGCAGTTACTTTGTCAGGGCTCATGTGGGGACTGAAGCTTTCTTT